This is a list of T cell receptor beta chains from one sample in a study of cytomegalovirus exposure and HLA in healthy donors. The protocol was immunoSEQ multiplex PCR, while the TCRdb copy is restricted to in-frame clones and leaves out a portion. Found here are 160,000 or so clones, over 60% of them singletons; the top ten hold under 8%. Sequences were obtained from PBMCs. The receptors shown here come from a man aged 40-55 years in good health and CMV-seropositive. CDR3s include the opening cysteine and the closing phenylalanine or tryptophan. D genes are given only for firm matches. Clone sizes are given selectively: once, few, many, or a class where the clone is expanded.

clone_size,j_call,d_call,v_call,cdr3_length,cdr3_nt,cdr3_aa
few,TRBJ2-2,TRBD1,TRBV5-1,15,TGCGCCAGCGGCCAAGGGACAGGGGAGATCGGGGAGCTGTTTTTT,CASGQGTGEIGELFF
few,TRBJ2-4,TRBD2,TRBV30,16,TGTGCCTGGAGTCTCTGGACTAGCGGGGGGCAAAACAGTCAGTACTTC,CAWSLWTSGGQNSQYF
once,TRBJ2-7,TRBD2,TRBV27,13,TGTGCCAGCGCGGGACTAGCCGTGTACGAGCAGTACTTC,CASAGLAVYEQYF
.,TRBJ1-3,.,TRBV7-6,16,TGTGCCAGCAGCTTAGAGGGACAAAGCTCTGGAAACACCATATATTTT,CASSLEGQSSGNTIYF
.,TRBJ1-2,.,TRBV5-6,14,TGTGCCAGCAGCTTGGGTGGGGAGGGGTACGGCTACACCTTC,CASSLGGEGYGYTF
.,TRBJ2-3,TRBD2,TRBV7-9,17,TGTGCCAGCAGCTTAGGTGCGGGGGGCGGCAGCACAGATACGCAGTATTTT,CASSLGAGGGSTDTQYF
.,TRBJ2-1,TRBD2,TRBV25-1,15,TGTGCCAGCAGCCAGACTAGCGGGTCCTACAATGAGCAGTTCTTC,CASSQTSGSYNEQFF
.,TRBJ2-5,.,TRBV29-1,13,TGCAGCGTTGAAAAACAGGGGAGGGAGACCCAGTACTTC,CSVEKQGRETQYF
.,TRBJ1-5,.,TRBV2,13,TGTGCCAGCAGTGGGGACTGGGAGCGGCCCCAGCATTTT,CASSGDWERPQHF
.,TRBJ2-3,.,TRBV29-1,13,TGCAGCGTTGTAACGGGAGCCCCAGATACGCAGTATTTT,CSVVTGAPDTQYF
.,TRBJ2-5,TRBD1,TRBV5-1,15,TGCGCCAGCAGCTTACCGGGACAGGGGGCGGAGACCCAGTACTTC,CASSLPGQGAETQYF
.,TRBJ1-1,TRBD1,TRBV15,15,TGTGCCACCAGCATCGACAGGGGGATGAACACTGAAGCTTTCTTT,CATSIDRGMNTEAFF
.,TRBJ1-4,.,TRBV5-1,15,TGCGCCAGCAGCTTACTACAGGGATCTAATGAAAAACTGTTTTTT,CASSLLQGSNEKLFF
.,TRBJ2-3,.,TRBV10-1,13,TGCGCCAGCAAAGGAGATAACACAGATACGCAGTATTTT,CASKGDNTDTQYF
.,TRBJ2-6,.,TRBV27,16,TGTGCCAGCAGTTTAACGACAGCCTCTGGGGCCAACGGCCTGACTTTC,CASSLTTASGANGLTF
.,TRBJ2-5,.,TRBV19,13,TGTGCCAGTAGGAGGACAGTCCAAGAGACCCAGTACTTC,CASRRTVQETQYF
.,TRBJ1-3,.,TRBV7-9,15,TGTGCCAGCAGCTCTAACCGGTACTCTGGAAACACCATATATTTT,CASSSNRYSGNTIYF
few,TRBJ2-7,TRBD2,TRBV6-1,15,TGTGCCAGCAGTGAAGAGTCTAGCGGGAGCTACGAGCAGTACTTC,CASSEESSGSYEQYF
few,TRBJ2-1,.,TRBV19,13,TGTGCCAGTAGTCAGCGGTATCGCAATGAGCAGTTCTTC,CASSQRYRNEQFF
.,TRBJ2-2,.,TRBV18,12,TGTGCCAGTCAGGTCGCCATCGGGGAGCTGTTTTTT,CASQVAIGELFF
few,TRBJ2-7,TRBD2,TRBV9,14,TGTGCCAGCAGCGTTACTAGCGCCTCCTACGAGCAGTACTTC,CASSVTSASYEQYF
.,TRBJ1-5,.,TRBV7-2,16,TGTGCCAGCAGCTTAGCAGGCCAGGCTCCTAATCAGCCCCAGCATTTT,CASSLAGQAPNQPQHF